This TCR beta chain was obtained from a study of T cell responses to AZD1222 COVID-19 vaccine. Libraries were prepared by immunoSEQ multiplex PCR; TCRdb keeps only in-frame clonotypes and omits some of them. The sample carries about 93,000 clones, under 90% recorded once. This CDR3 spans 11 amino acids. V gave up 3 bases and J gave up 5 bases, with 1 base separating them. Germline CDR1 LNHDA, CDR2 SQIVND (reference sequence). This clonotype was sampled from an adult in good health. The chain uses TRBV19 and TRBJ1-4; D is unresolved. The sample here was peripheral blood, taken on day 0 of MenACWY control vaccination. CDR3 bases: TGTGCCAGTAGTATCAATGAAAAACTGTTTTTT. As protein: CASSINEKLFF.